The entry below gives a single TCR beta chain sequence along with its context. The record originates from a study of OX40 agonist ivuxolimab in advanced cancers. About the research overall: One patient with hepatocellular carcinoma and two with cutaneous melanoma, three in all, had partial responses.

Method: immunoSEQ multiplex PCR; TCRdb's copy keeps in-frame clones and lacks some. Here the sample spans tens of thousands of clones, around 89% being singletons. The CDR3 runs to 12 residues. With 6 bases removed from V and 0 bases from J, the gap between germline ends came to 6 bases. Germline lookup yields CDR1 SNHLY and CDR2 FYNNEI. This clonotype originated in an adult with an advanced solid tumor such as melanoma, head and neck, liver or kidney cancer. V gene TRBV2 combines with J gene TRBJ2-7; no definite D call. This sample comprised CD4+ or CD8+ T cells sorted from blood, obtained in a trial of the OX40 agonist ivuxolimab. The DNA of the CDR3 is TGTGCCAGCAGAGATTACTCCTACGAGCAGTACTTC. It translates to CASRDYSYEQYF.